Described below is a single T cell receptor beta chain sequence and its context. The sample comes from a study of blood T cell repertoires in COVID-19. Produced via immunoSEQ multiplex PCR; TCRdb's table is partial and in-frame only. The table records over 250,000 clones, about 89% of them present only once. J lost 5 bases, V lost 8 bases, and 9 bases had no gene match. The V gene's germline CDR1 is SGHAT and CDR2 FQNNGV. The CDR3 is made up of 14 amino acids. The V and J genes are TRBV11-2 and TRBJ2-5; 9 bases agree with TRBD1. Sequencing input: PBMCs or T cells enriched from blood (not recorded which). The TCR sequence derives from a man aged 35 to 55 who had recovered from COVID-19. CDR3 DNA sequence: TGTGCCAGCTCGAGCGGGACAGGGTGGGAGACCCAGTACTTC. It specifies CASSSGTGWETQYF.